There are many counts of the clone carrying this T cell receptor (beta chain). The antigen is undetermined. This sample stems from a study of T cells in Graves' hyperthyroidism and ophthalmopathy. Overall study context: Blood was drawn when the patient was first diagnosed and still untreated. Study results and caveats: The model predicted ophthalmopathy a median around six months before onset.

RNA transcripts were the template for amplifying TCR beta CDR3 regions. TCR CDR3 underwent first-round RT-PCR with the HTBI primer set. MiXCR, run by TCRdb on the multiplex PCR reads, gives a single entry per CDR3 protein. The data hold 350,000 to 450,000 distinct CDR3 sequences, with around 14% observed a single time. Clinical symptoms, serum thyroxine and TRAb, thyroid ultrasound and orbital computed tomography together formed the diagnostic basis. With 1 base clipped from V and 7 bases from J, the junction kept 4 bases outside the gene matches. CDR3 size: 15 residues. Germline CDR1 reads LGHDT; CDR2 reads YNNKEL (reference sequence).

The specimen sequenced was blood. The chain carries TRBV3-1 and TRBJ2-1; 10 bases fit TRBD2. The receptor was derived from a woman aged 60-70 years with Graves' hyperthyroidism. The CDR3 here is CASSQASGSWNEQFF. The CDR3 DNA reads as TGTGCCAGCAGCCAAGCTAGCGGGAGCTGGAATGAGCAGTTCTTC.